The 30 T cell receptor beta chains reported below all come from one sample, sequenced in a study of T cells in Graves' hyperthyroidism and ophthalmopathy. RNA transcripts provided the source from which TCR beta CDR3 regions were amplified. Using the HTBI primer set, a first-round RT-PCR was run on the TCR CDR3. TCRdb re-called the multiplex PCR reads through MiXCR, storing one row per CDR3 protein. This table has approximately 560,000 distinct CDR3 sequences, 46% appearing once. Specimen: peripheral blood or thyroid tissue (not recorded which). These TCRs come from a woman in her late teens or twenties with Graves' hyperthyroidism.

This chain uses TRBV29-1 with TRBJ2-6; D possibly corresponds to TRBD1 (5 bases). CDR1 is SQVTM and CDR2 is ANQGSEA in the germline V gene. Trimming took 3 bases from V and 18 from J, leaving 12 bases between them. This CDR3 is built from 10 residues. CDR3 residues: CSVEAGPRTF. Here the CDR3 DNA reads TGCAGCGTTGAGGCAGGGCCGCGGACTTTC.

This clonotype was seen a few times. The chain employs TRBV7-9 and TRBJ1-2; D possibly corresponds to TRBD1 (6 bases). CDR1 SEHNR and CDR2 FQNEAQ come from the germline V gene (reference sequence). The CDR3 loop spans 17 amino acids. V was trimmed by 5 bases and J by 3 bases, leaving 22 bases between them. CDR3: CASSPDPPAGHYYGYTF. The CDR3 bases are TGTGCCAGCAGCCCCGACCCTCCCGCGGGACACTACTATGGCTACACCTTC.

The chain is built from TRBV11-1 and TRBJ1-2; the D is unclear. In germline, CDR1 is SGHAT, CDR2 FQDESV (reference sequence). Trimming shortened V by 0 bases and J by 1 base, and 12 bases separated the two germline ends. The CDR3 is made up of 16 amino acids. The CDR3 DNA reads as TGTGCCAGCAGCTTAGCGGGGAGGACCGATAACTATGGCTACACCTTC. It encodes CASSLAGRTDNYGYTF.

This clonotype was counted many times. The V call is TRBV10-3, the J call TRBJ1-1; D gene uncertain. V was pared by 6 bases and J by 3 bases, with 11 bases between. Germline-derived CDR1 and CDR2 are ENHRY and SYGVKD. This CDR3 is 13 amino acids long. This chain's CDR3 is CAIRGSIDTEAFF. The CDR3, as DNA: TGTGCCATCAGGGGCTCTATTGACACTGAAGCTTTCTTT.

This clonotype was detected many times. CDR3 sequence (DNA): TGTGCCAGCAGTACAGGGCCCGTTGGCTACACCTTC. Protein: CASSTGPVGYTF. The rearrangement joins TRBV2 to TRBJ1-2; TRBD1 is a possible D gene (6 bases). The length of the CDR3 is 12 residues. V lost 5 bases and J 7 bases, leaving 11 bases between the germline ends. Per the germline V gene, CDR1 is SNHLY and CDR2 is FYNNEI.

There are many counts of this clonotype. The rearrangement links TRBV29-1 to TRBJ1-2, with D unresolved. The CDR3 loop spans 11 amino acids. Trimming cost V 5 bases and J 2 bases, with 6 bases left between them. Germline V CDR1 and CDR2: SQVTM, ANQGSEA. The CDR3 nucleotides read TGCAGCGTTAGGGCCAACTATGGCTACACCTTC. Translating gives CSVRANYGYTF.

The V gene is TRBV25-1, the J gene TRBJ2-7, with 10 bases matching TRBD2. Germline CDR1 and CDR2: MGHDK and SYGVNS. This CDR3 is 16 amino acids long. J was trimmed by 5 bases and V by 1 base; bases with no gene match: 8. DNA for the CDR3: TGTGCCAGCAGTGAATCTCTAGCGGGAGACCGCCACGAGCAGTACTTC. Protein: CASSESLAGDRHEQYF.

The V gene is TRBV7-4, the J gene TRBJ1-1; no definite D call. Germline CDR1 is SGHVT and CDR2 is SQSDAQ. The CDR3 length is 14 residues. With 8 bases removed from V and 4 bases from J, the gap between germline ends came to 17 bases. CDR3 loop: CASFRDRSRTEAFF. In DNA, the CDR3 is TGTGCCAGCTTCCGCGATAGGAGCCGCACTGAAGCTTTCTTT.

The CDR3 is CASSEGTGLVGYTF. The CDR3 region has the DNA TGTGCCAGCAGCGAGGGGACAGGGTTGGTTGGCTACACCTTC. This chain connects TRBV9 to TRBJ1-2; 9 bases fit TRBD1. This CDR3 comprises 14 residues. Germline V gene data show CDR1 as SGDLS and CDR2 as YYNGEE. Trimming cost V 3 bases and J 7 bases; bases outside gene matches: 7.

This clonotype has a handful of counts. The chain is built from TRBV12-3 or TRBV12-4 and TRBJ1-1, with no clear D. This CDR3 has 14 amino acids. The V and J ends lost 6 bases and 5 bases respectively, with 16 bases between them. CDR3 coding DNA: TGTGCCAGCAGCCAACGGTCTACCAGGACTGAAGCTTTCTTT. This gives the protein CASSQRSTRTEAFF.

The chain links TRBV24-1 to TRBJ2-1; D perhaps matches TRBD2 (6 bases). Trimming removed 7 bases at V and 0 bases at J, with 15 bases between. The CDR3 is 16 amino acids. Germline lookup yields CDR1 KGHDR and CDR2 SFDVKD. The CDR3 sequence is CATSEPGLHSYNEQFF. CDR3 nucleotide sequence: TGTGCCACCAGCGAGCCGGGACTCCACTCCTACAATGAGCAGTTCTTC.

The chain couples TRBV25-1 to TRBJ2-5, with no clear D. This CDR3 is built from 12 residues. V was trimmed by 2 bases and J by 7 bases, leaving 8 bases between them. The V gene's germline CDR1 is MGHDK and CDR2 SYGVNS. The CDR3 nucleotides are TGTGCCAGCAGTGAAAATGAGGTGACCCAGTACTTC. It encodes CASSENEVTQYF.

This chain joins TRBV25-1 and TRBJ1-3; the D gene is possibly TRBD1 (6 bases). Trimming took off 6 bases at V and 2 bases at J, with 14 bases between the two ends. Germline lookup yields CDR1 MGHDK and CDR2 SYGVNS. The CDR3 has 15 residues. CDR3 in DNA: TGTGCCAGCAGCTCCAGGGGCAACGCTGGAAACACCATATATTTT. Amino acids: CASSSRGNAGNTIYF.

There are a few counts of this clonotype. J is TRBJ1-1 and V is TRBV7-9; D not certain. The V gene lost 6 bases and the J gene lost 1 base, with 6 bases spanning the gap. Germline V lookup: CDR1 SEHNR, CDR2 FQNEAQ (reference sequence). This CDR3 region has 12 residues. CDR3 residues: CASRQANTEAFF. The CDR3 region has the DNA TGTGCCAGCAGACAAGCGAACACTGAAGCTTTCTTT. Using reference TRBV7-9 and TRBJ1-1 for the parts outside the CDR3, the full variable domain is DTGVSQNPRHKITKRGQNVTFRCDPISEHNRLYWYRQTLGQGPEFLTYFQNEAQLEKSRLLSDRFSAERPKGSFSTLEIQRTEQGDSAMYLCASRQANTEAFFGQGTRLTVV.

Details on this clonotype: A single base separates this from a much larger clone, so it may be a read error. The chain joins TRBV9 to TRBJ1-2, with TRBD1 as a possible D gene (5 bases). The CDR3 length is 12 residues. The V end was cut by 2 bases, the J end by 6 bases, with 8 bases between. Germline CDR1 is SGDLS and CDR2 is YYNGEE. CDR3 DNA: TGTGCCAGCAGCGTGACAGTTGATGGCTACACCTTC. It codes for CASSVTVDGYTF.

This chain joins TRBV2 and TRBJ2-7, with D possibly TRBD2 on 6 matching bases. Germline values: CDR1 SNHLY, CDR2 FYNNEI. V was pared by 4 bases and J by 3 bases, with 13 bases between. The CDR3 spans 14 residues. CDR3 nucleotide sequence: TGTGCCAGCAGTGGTAGCGGAGACCTCTACGAGCAGTACTTC. Amino acid sequence: CASSGSGDLYEQYF.

This sequence joins TRBV25-1 and TRBJ1-5; TRBD1 aligns across 11 bases. CDR3 length: 14 amino acids. In germline, CDR1 is MGHDK, CDR2 SYGVNS. The ends lost 8 bases at V and 6 bases at J; junction bases unmatched: 6. The CDR3 reads CASVGQGAGQPQHF. The DNA for the CDR3 is TGTGCCAGCGTCGGACAGGGGGCCGGTCAGCCCCAGCATTTT.

The gene calls are TRBV6-1 and TRBJ1-5; D may be TRBD1 (5 bases). CDR3 length: 15 residues. The V and J ends lost 2 bases and 4 bases respectively, with 12 bases between them. Germline values: CDR1 MNHNS, CDR2 SASEGT. The CDR3 DNA follows: TGTGCCAGCAGTGAACGGGGACTGAGAAATCAGCCCCAGCATTTT. This translates into CASSERGLRNQPQHF.

Of note for this clonotype: The junction departs from the called germline gene at one end, perhaps through a read error. The V and J genes are TRBV15 and TRBJ2-6; D ambiguous. Germline lookup yields CDR1 LNHNV and CDR2 YYDKDF (reference sequence). The CDR3 is made up of 13 amino acids. As DNA, the CDR3 is TGCCAGCAGTCCCGCTCTGGGGCCAACGTCCTGACTTTC. This encodes CQQSRSGANVLTF.

The chain uses TRBV5-4 and TRBJ1-5; 7 bases are a match to TRBD1. The CDR3 loop spans 15 amino acids. The junction had 12 bases not matched to a gene; V was cut back by 4 bases and J by 8 bases. Germline CDR1 SGHNT, CDR2 YYREEE (reference sequence). The chain's CDR3 is CASSVGRGGDEPQHF. CDR3 sequence (DNA): TGTGCCAGCAGCGTTGGGAGAGGGGGCGATGAGCCCCAGCATTTT.

This clonotype was recorded a few times. V and J are TRBV14 and TRBJ1-1; perhaps TRBD1 as D (6 bases). The V gene's germline CDR1 is SGHDN and CDR2 FVKESK. The CDR3 contains 13 residues. The V and J ends lost 2 bases and 12 bases respectively, with 16 bases between them. The CDR3: CASSQTLWGASFF. The CDR3 DNA reads as TGTGCCAGCAGCCAAACTCTTTGGGGGGCATCTTTCTTT.

The chain carries TRBV10-3 and TRBJ2-2; 7 bases align to TRBD1. Germline CDR1 reads ENHRY; CDR2 reads SYGVKD. The CDR3 sequence is 15 residues long. Unmatched junction bases numbered 4, after V lost 2 bases and J lost 4 bases. CDR3 residues: CAISEGTVSTGELFF. Written as DNA, the CDR3 is TGTGCCATCAGTGAGGGGACAGTCTCCACCGGGGAGCTGTTTTTT.

The V and J genes are TRBV2 and TRBJ2-7, with a weak D call TRBD1 (6 bases). V dropped 7 bases and J dropped 4 bases, with 20 bases sitting between them. The CDR3 runs to 15 residues. Per germline, CDR1 SNHLY and CDR2 FYNNEI. Written as DNA, the CDR3 is TGTGCCAGCACTTACTCAGGGGCAGGGCAGTACGAGCAGTACTTC. This translates into CASTYSGAGQYEQYF.

The chain carries TRBV5-1 and TRBJ2-5, with 8 positions matching TRBD2. The V gene end was trimmed by 6 bases and the J gene end by 2 bases; junction bases not matched to a gene: 9. Germline CDR1 is SGHRS and CDR2 is YFSETQ. This CDR3 spans 15 amino acids. The CDR3 sequence: CASTAGGGQQETQYF. The DNA for the CDR3 is TGCGCCAGCACGGCCGGCGGGGGGCAGCAAGAGACCCAGTACTTC. Combining the CDR3 with reference TRBV5-1 and TRBJ2-5 gives the whole variable domain KAGVTQTPRYLIKTRGQQVTLSCSPISGHRSVSWYQQTPGQGLQFLFEYFSETQRNKGNFPGRFSGRQFSNSRSEMNVSTLELGDSALYLCASTAGGGQQETQYFGPGTRLLVL.

This chain links TRBV12-3 or TRBV12-4 with TRBJ2-7; tentatively, D is TRBD2 (5 bases). V lost 5 bases and J lost 5, with 16 bases in between. The CDR3 length is 14 residues. The CDR3 coding sequence is TGTGCCAGCAGTGAAGGTATTAGCGCGGACGAGCAGTACTTC. Its protein is CASSEGISADEQYF.

The chain carries TRBV7-3 and TRBJ2-5; 9 bases line up with TRBD2. In germline, CDR1 is SGHTA, CDR2 FQGTGA. The CDR3 runs to 16 residues. Trimming took 1 base from V and 0 from J; bases not matched to a gene: 3. CDR3 amino acids: CASSLNGGRDQETQYF. DNA for the CDR3: TGTGCCAGCAGCTTAAATGGCGGGAGGGACCAAGAGACCCAGTACTTC. The whole variable domain, filled in from reference TRBV7-3 and TRBJ2-5, reads GAGVSQTPSNKVTEKGKYVELRCDPISGHTALYWYRQSLGQGPEFLIYFQGTGAADDSGLPNDRFFAVRPEGSVSTLKIQRTERGDSAVYLCASSLNGGRDQETQYFGPGTRLLVL.

This chain connects TRBV5-1 to TRBJ2-7, with a tentative D call TRBD1 (6 bases). Germline assignment: CDR1 SGHRS and CDR2 YFSETQ. V lost 5 bases and J lost 6, with 12 bases in between. The CDR3 is 12 amino acids. CDR3 sequence reads: CASSGQSPEQYF. The CDR3 DNA reads as TGCGCCAGCAGTGGACAGTCTCCCGAGCAGTACTTC.

This clonotype appeared many times. The J gene is TRBJ1-2, the V gene TRBV20-1; no definite D call. The germline gives CDR1 DFQATT, CDR2 SNEGSKA (reference sequence). The CDR3 has 11 amino acids. DNA of the CDR3: TGCAGCGCCGGACGTACCTATGGCTACACCTTC. Amino acids: CSAGRTYGYTF.

This clonotype showed up just once. Possible read error: a much larger clone is one base away. Without the conserved terminal phenylalanine or tryptophan, this CDR3 likely stems from a read error. The chain joins TRBV24-1 to TRBJ1-5, with TRBD1 matching 9 bases. Looked up from germline, CDR1 is KGHDR and CDR2 is SFDVKD. The length of the CDR3 is 16 residues. Trimming cost V 2 bases and J 4 bases; bases outside gene matches: 5. This chain's CDR3 is CATSDSGQGWNQPQHS. Here the CDR3 DNA reads TGTGCCACCAGTGATTCAGGACAGGGGTGGAATCAGCCCCAGCATTCT.

This clonotype has only a few counts. V is TRBV9 and J is TRBJ2-7; D call uncertain. The CDR3 loop spans 12 amino acids. The V gene lost 4 bases and the J gene lost 6 bases, with 11 bases spanning the gap. The germline V gene has CDR1 SGDLS and CDR2 YYNGEE. The CDR3 DNA follows: TGTGCCAGCAGCTCCTCATGGGGCGAGCAGTACTTC. Protein sequence: CASSSSWGEQYF.